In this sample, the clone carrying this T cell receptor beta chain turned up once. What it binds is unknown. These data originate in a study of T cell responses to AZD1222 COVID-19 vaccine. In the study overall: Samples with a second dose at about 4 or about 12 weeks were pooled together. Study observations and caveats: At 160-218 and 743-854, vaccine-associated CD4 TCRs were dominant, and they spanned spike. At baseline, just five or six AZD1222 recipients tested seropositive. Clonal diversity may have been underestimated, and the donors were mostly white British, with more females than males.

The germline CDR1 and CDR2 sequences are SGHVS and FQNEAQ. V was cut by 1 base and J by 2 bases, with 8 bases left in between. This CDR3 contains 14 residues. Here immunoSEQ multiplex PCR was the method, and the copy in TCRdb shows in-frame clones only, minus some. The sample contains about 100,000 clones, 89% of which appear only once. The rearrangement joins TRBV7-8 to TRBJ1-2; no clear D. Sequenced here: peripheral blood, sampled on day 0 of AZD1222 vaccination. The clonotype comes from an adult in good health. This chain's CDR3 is CASSLGRKNYGYTF. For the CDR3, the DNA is TGTGCCAGCAGCTTAGGGCGGAAAAACTATGGCTACACCTTC. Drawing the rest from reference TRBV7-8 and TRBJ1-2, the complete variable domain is GAGVSQSPRYKVAKRGQDVALRCDPISGHVSLFWYQQALGQGPEFLTYFQNEAQLDKSGLPSDRFFAERPEGSVSTLKIQRTQQEDSAVYLCASSLGRKNYGYTFGSGTRLTVV.